This T cell receptor (beta chain) comes out of a study of T cell responses to AZD1222 COVID-19 vaccine. Concerning this clone: Its antigen remains unidentified.

Regarding the study as a whole: Just five or six AZD1222 recipients tested seropositive at baseline.

Assay used: immunoSEQ multiplex PCR; TCRdb lists only in-frame clones, some missing. This sample carries fewer than 130,000 clones, about 90% of them seen once, and the ten largest clones take over 6.5%. The sequencing used peripheral blood, collected on day 0 of AZD1222 vaccination. The sequence came from an adult in good health.

The chain's CDR3 is CASSTNPGQGAASNQPQHF. The CDR3 DNA follows: TGTGCCAGTAGTACCAATCCGGGACAGGGGGCGGCTAGCAATCAGCCCCAGCATTTT. The chain employs TRBV19 and TRBJ1-5; 12 bases are a match to TRBD1. Germline V gene data show CDR1 as LNHDA and CDR2 as SQIVND (reference sequence). The J segment lost 0 bases and the V segment lost 4 bases, leaving 10 bases of the junction unmatched. The CDR3 spans 19 residues. Using reference TRBV19 and TRBJ1-5 for the parts outside the CDR3, the full variable domain is DGGITQSPKYLFRKEGQNVTLSCEQNLNHDAMYWYRQDPGQGLRLIYYSQIVNDFQKGDIAEGYSVSREKKESFPLTVTSAQKNPTAFYLCASSTNPGQGAASNQPQHFGDGTRLSIL.